This passage covers 27 T cell receptor beta chains from one sample sequenced in a study of blood T cell repertoires in COVID-19 (dated by TCRdb to about 2020). The method behind the library was the immunoSEQ multiplex PCR assay. TCRdb took this table from immuneACCESS and kept in-frame rearrangements with V and J called. Such tables lack part of the clones; where checked against another copy, unresolved V genes explain under half of the gap, and the rest is unexplained. For this sample the table gives 97,000 or so clones, of which about 86% were detected only once. The ten largest make up roughly 4% of the sample. The sequenced sample consisted of peripheral blood. The receptors were sampled from a man in his 60s with acute or convalescent COVID-19.

The CDR3 sequence is CASSFLTGTGAYEQYF. The DNA for the CDR3 is TGTGCCAGCAGCTTCCTTACCGGGACTGGGGCCTACGAGCAGTACTTC. The chain carries TRBV7-9 and TRBJ2-7; possibly TRBD2 for D (6 bases). Germline V lookup: CDR1 SEHNR, CDR2 FQNEAQ (reference sequence). The V and J ends lost 3 bases and 2 bases respectively, with 17 bases between them. This CDR3 contains 16 residues.

The CDR3 bases are TGTGCCTGGGCTATGGGGGCGAGGGAGCTGTTTTTT. This sequence encodes CAWAMGARELFF. The chain links TRBV30 to TRBJ2-2; perhaps TRBD1 as D (6 bases). Germline CDR1 and CDR2: GTSNPN and SVGIG (reference sequence). The V gene lost 5 bases and the J gene lost 9 bases, with 13 bases spanning the gap. This CDR3 region has 12 residues. The complete variable domain, with remaining parts taken from reference TRBV30 and TRBJ2-2, reads SQTIHQWPATLVQPVGSPLSLECTVEGTSNPNLYWYRQAAGRGLQLLFYSVGIGQISSEVPQNLSASRPQDRQFILSSKKLLLSDSGFYLCAWAMGARELFFGEGSRLTVL.

The J gene is TRBJ2-3, the V gene TRBV11-3; 12 positions agree with TRBD1. Germline V gene lookup returns CDR1 SGHNT and CDR2 YENEEA. The V and J ends lost 0 bases and 3 bases, in that order; junction bases with no gene match: 4. The CDR3 has 17 amino acids. As DNA, the CDR3 is TGTGCCAGCAGCTTAGAGGGACAGGGGGCCGGTACAGATACGCAGTATTTT. Its translation: CASSLEGQGAGTDTQYF.

The chain has TRBV19 and TRBJ1-1, with TRBD1 as a possible D gene (5 bases). The ends were cut back, 0 bases at V and 7 bases at J, with 15 bases in the middle. This CDR3 spans 15 amino acids. Germline CDR1 reads LNHDA; CDR2 reads SQIVND (reference sequence). The CDR3 coding sequence is TGTGCCAGTAGTATAGATCTACTCAGGGCGAGTGAAGCTTTCTTT. Translating gives CASSIDLLRASEAFF.

The DNA for the CDR3 is TGTGCCAGCAGCACGACAGGGACTGGAAACACCATATATTTT. Its translation: CASSTTGTGNTIYF. The J gene is TRBJ1-3, the V gene TRBV5-5; 7 bases are shared with TRBD1. V lost 4 bases, J lost 2 bases, and 3 bases stayed unmatched. The CDR3 is 14 amino acids. Germline V CDR1 and CDR2: SGHKS, YYEKEE (reference sequence).

This chain links TRBV11-2 with TRBJ1-1; maybe TRBD1 (6 bases). Germline values: CDR1 SGHAT, CDR2 FQNNGV. Trimming removed 6 bases at V and 10 bases at J, with 21 bases between. This CDR3 is built from 14 residues. This CDR3 reads CASSRGRGGLGAFF. Written as DNA, the CDR3 is TGTGCCAGCAGTCGCGGCAGGGGAGGGCTTGGAGCTTTCTTT.

The CDR3 region has the DNA TGTGCCAGCAGCTTAAAACTAGCAGATGAGCAGTTCTTC. Translation: CASSLKLADEQFF. V usage is TRBV11-2 and J usage is TRBJ2-1; a possible D gene is TRBD2 (6 bases). CDR1 SGHAT and CDR2 FQNNGV come from the germline V gene. V shed 2 bases and J shed 8 bases, with 10 bases lying between them. The CDR3 has 13 amino acids.

V is TRBV7-9 and J is TRBJ1-1; D is perhaps TRBD1 (6 bases). The germline CDR1 and CDR2 sequences are SEHNR and FQNEAQ (reference sequence). The ends were cut back, 11 bases at V and 5 bases at J, with 24 bases in the middle. The length of the CDR3 is 15 residues. CDR3 bases: TGTGCCTTCGGGGGGGACTCCCACAGGGATACTGAAGCTTTCTTT. It yields the protein CAFGGDSHRDTEAFF.

The chain links TRBV15 to TRBJ1-5; D ambiguous. Germline loops: CDR1 LNHNV, CDR2 YYDKDF (reference sequence). Trimming pared 0 bases from V and 0 bases from J, leaving 9 bases between. The CDR3 runs 16 residues. CDR3 protein: CATSRDRSYSNQPQHF. CDR3 bases: TGTGCCACCAGCAGAGACCGCAGTTATAGCAATCAGCCCCAGCATTTT.

This clone came up a few times. The chain carries TRBV11-3 and TRBJ2-1; TRBD1 matches at 7 bases. Per the germline V gene, CDR1 is SGHNT and CDR2 is YENEEA. This CDR3 contains 14 residues. The V gene end was trimmed by 8 bases and the J gene end by 9 bases; junction bases not matched to a gene: 13. DNA of the CDR3: TGTGCCAGCCATCGAGGGGAAGGGGGCGGTGAGCAGTTCTTC. This sequence encodes CASHRGEGGGEQFF.

The chain uses TRBV18 and TRBJ1-2, with a weak D call TRBD1 (5 bases). V gave up 0 bases and J gave up 4 bases, with 6 bases separating them. This CDR3 is 13 amino acids long. The germline CDR1 and CDR2 sequences are KGHSH and LQKENI. CDR3 in amino acids: CASSPPGGYGYTF. The CDR3 bases are TGTGCCAGCTCACCACCCGGGGGCTATGGCTACACCTTC.

This sequence joins TRBV7-2 and TRBJ2-7; no clear D gene. The germline CDR1 and CDR2 sequences are SGHTA and FQGNSA. The CDR3 runs to 13 residues. Trimming shortened V by 1 base and J by 7 bases, and 11 bases separated the two germline ends. CDR3 amino acids: CASSLGRHLEQYV. In DNA form, the CDR3 reads TGTGCCAGCAGCTTAGGAAGACACCTTGAGCAGTACGTC.

The J gene is TRBJ1-5, the V gene TRBV7-2, with D possibly matching TRBD1 (5 bases). The CDR3 extends over 13 amino acids. V was trimmed by 3 bases and J by 5 bases, leaving 8 bases between them. Germline V gene lookup returns CDR1 SGHTA and CDR2 FQGNSA. The CDR3 sequence: CASSFPGDQPQHF. The CDR3 DNA is TGTGCCAGCAGCTTTCCGGGGGATCAGCCCCAGCATTTT. Variable domain in full (rest from reference TRBV7-2 and TRBJ1-5): GAGVSQSPSNKVTEKGKDVELRCDPISGHTALYWYRQSLGQGLEFLIYFQGNSAPDKSGLPSDRFSAERTGGSVSTLTIQRTQQEDSAVYLCASSFPGDQPQHFGDGTRLSIL.

The count of this clone is one. The rearrangement links TRBV19 to TRBJ2-3, with TRBD2 matching 13 bases. The germline V gene has CDR1 LNHDA and CDR2 SQIVND (reference sequence). J gave up 12 bases and V 4 bases, and 16 bases lay outside the gene matches. There are 17 residues in the CDR3. CDR3 amino acids: CASSSTGSRTSGGGQYF. The CDR3 DNA sequence: TGTGCCAGTAGTAGCACGGGCTCCCGGACTAGCGGGGGAGGACAGTATTTT. The complete variable domain, with remaining parts taken from reference TRBV19 and TRBJ2-3, reads DGGITQSPKYLFRKEGQNVTLSCEQNLNHDAMYWYRQDPGQGLRLIYYSQIVNDFQKGDIAEGYSVSREKKESFPLTVTSAQKNPTAFYLCASSSTGSRTSGGGQYFGPGTRLTVL.

The chain recombines TRBV11-2 with TRBJ2-4, with a possible D match to TRBD2 (6 bases). V was clipped by 5 bases and J by 8 bases, with 16 bases between them. This CDR3 comprises 14 residues. Germline assignment: CDR1 SGHAT and CDR2 FQNNGV. CDR3 bases: TGTGCCAGCAGCCACGGGACTCCCAGAGACATTCAGTACTTC. Protein: CASSHGTPRDIQYF.

This clone was recorded a few times. CDR3 protein: CASGLGPSGVNEQFF. CDR3 in DNA: TGTGCTAGTGGTTTGGGCCCTAGCGGGGTCAATGAGCAGTTCTTC. The chain has TRBV12-5 and TRBJ2-1, with 9 nucleotides matching TRBD2. CDR1 and CDR2 (germline): LGHNT, FRNRAP. The length of the CDR3 is 15 residues. Trimming removed 1 base from V and 6 bases from J; junction bases left unmatched: 4. Looking up the rest from reference TRBV12-5 and TRBJ2-1 gives the full variable domain: DARVTQTPRHKVTEMGQEVTMRCQPILGHNTVFWYRQTMMQGLELLAYFRNRAPLDDSGMPKDRFSAEMPDATLATLKIQPSEPRDSAVYFCASGLGPSGVNEQFFGPGTRLTVL.

The chain uses TRBV18 and TRBJ2-1; TRBD2 matches 7 bases. Germline CDR1 and CDR2: KGHSH and LQKENI. Trimming took 8 bases from V and 4 from J; bases not matched to a gene: 14. This CDR3 comprises 16 residues. CDR3 amino acids: CASLPDVASGYNEQFF. Written as DNA, the CDR3 is TGTGCCAGCCTGCCTGACGTGGCTAGCGGATACAATGAGCAGTTCTTC. Filled out from reference TRBV18 and TRBJ2-1, the complete variable domain reads NAGVMQNPRHLVRRRGQEARLRCSPMKGHSHVYWYRQLPEEGLKFMVYLQKENIIDESGMPKERFSAEFPKEGPSILRIQQVVRGDSAAYFCASLPDVASGYNEQFFGPGTRLTVL.

The rearrangement uses TRBV29-1 and TRBJ2-6; the D gene is possibly TRBD2 (5 bases). Trimming took off 4 bases at V and 1 base at J, with 11 bases between the two ends. Germline CDR1 is SQVTM and CDR2 is ANQGSEA. This CDR3 spans 15 amino acids. The CDR3 bases are TGCAGCGTTGTGATTCGGGAATCTGGGGCCAACGTCCTGACTTTC. It yields the protein CSVVIRESGANVLTF.

The V call is TRBV4-3, the J call TRBJ2-2; 7 bases map to TRBD2. There are 17 residues in the CDR3. V lost 0 bases to trimming and J lost 7 bases; unmatched junction nucleotides: 11. Germline CDR1 reads LGHNA; CDR2 reads YSLEER. CDR3 loop: CASSQDPAGELIGELFF. In DNA, the CDR3 is TGCGCCAGCAGCCAAGATCCGGCGGGAGAGTTGATCGGGGAGCTGTTTTTT.

The rearrangement uses TRBV5-1 and TRBJ1-1; D is unclear. Germline loops: CDR1 SGHRS, CDR2 YFSETQ. CDR3 length: 15 residues. Between the trimmed V and J ends, which lost 0 bases and 0 bases, there was a span of 9 bases. The CDR3 nucleotides are TGCGCCAGCAGCTTGGGTGCTCGGGTGAACACTGAAGCTTTCTTT. It translates to CASSLGARVNTEAFF.

The chain recombines TRBV18 with TRBJ2-7, with TRBD2 identical over 7 bases. There are 13 residues in the CDR3. The junction had 3 bases not matched to a gene; V was cut back by 1 base and J by 6 bases. The germline gives CDR1 KGHSH, CDR2 LQKENI. For the CDR3, the DNA is TGTGCCAGCTCACCACTCAGGGAGGGCGAGCAGTACGTC. Its protein product is CASSPLREGEQYV.

Only one count was recorded for this clone. V is TRBV30 and J is TRBJ1-3; 8 bases line up with TRBD1. The V and J ends lost 4 bases and 9 bases, in that order; junction bases with no gene match: 8. This CDR3 comprises 13 residues. Germline V gene sequence: CDR1 GTSNPN, CDR2 SVGIG (reference sequence). This CDR3 is CAWNPGQVGTIYF. In DNA form, the CDR3 reads TGTGCCTGGAACCCGGGACAGGTGGGCACCATATATTTT.

The V and J genes are TRBV27 and TRBJ1-1, with 9 bases that match TRBD1. The ends lost 3 bases at V and 6 bases at J; junction bases unmatched: 8. This CDR3 has 15 amino acids. The germline CDR1 and CDR2 sequences are MNHEY and SMNVEV (reference sequence). The CDR3 DNA follows: TGTGCCAGCAGTTTCCTGGGACAGGGCGGCGCTGAAGCTTTCTTT. Protein: CASSFLGQGGAEAFF.

This clone was found a few times. This chain joins TRBV4-1 and TRBJ1-2, with 11 bases matching TRBD1. The CDR3 totals 17 residues. Trimming cost V 3 bases and J 9 bases; bases outside gene matches: 15. Germline lookup yields CDR1 MGHRA and CDR2 YSYEKL. CDR3 sequence reads: CASSQSTPGQGVGSYTF. For the CDR3, the DNA is TGCGCCAGCAGCCAGTCCACACCGGGACAGGGGGTCGGGAGCTACACCTTC.

This chain links TRBV5-4 with TRBJ1-1; 7 positions match TRBD1. Germline CDR1 reads SGHNT; CDR2 reads YYREEE (reference sequence). After removal of 1 base from V and 2 bases from J, the junction contained 2 bases not matched to a gene. The CDR3 consists of 14 residues. The CDR3 coding sequence is TGTGCCAGCAGCTTGACAGGGGTAAACACTGAAGCTTTCTTT. Protein: CASSLTGVNTEAFF.

The rearrangement links TRBV15 to TRBJ1-3; perhaps TRBD1 as D (6 bases). With 3 bases removed from V and 0 bases from J, the gap between germline ends came to 12 bases. The CDR3 runs to 16 residues. Germline CDR1 and CDR2: LNHNV and YYDKDF (reference sequence). CDR3 in DNA: TGTGCCACCAGCAGGGCTAAGACAGGCTCTGGAAACACCATATATTTT. Translated: CATSRAKTGSGNTIYF.

V gene TRBV10-3 combines with J gene TRBJ1-1, with TRBD1 matching over 10 bases. V was clipped by 2 bases and J by 6 bases; unmatched bases: 9. The germline V gene has CDR1 ENHRY and CDR2 SYGVKD. The CDR3 sequence is 16 residues long. Here the CDR3 DNA reads TGTGCCATCAGTGAGACCTCGGGACAGGGGAGACCTGAAGCTTTCTTT. Translating gives CAISETSGQGRPEAFF.